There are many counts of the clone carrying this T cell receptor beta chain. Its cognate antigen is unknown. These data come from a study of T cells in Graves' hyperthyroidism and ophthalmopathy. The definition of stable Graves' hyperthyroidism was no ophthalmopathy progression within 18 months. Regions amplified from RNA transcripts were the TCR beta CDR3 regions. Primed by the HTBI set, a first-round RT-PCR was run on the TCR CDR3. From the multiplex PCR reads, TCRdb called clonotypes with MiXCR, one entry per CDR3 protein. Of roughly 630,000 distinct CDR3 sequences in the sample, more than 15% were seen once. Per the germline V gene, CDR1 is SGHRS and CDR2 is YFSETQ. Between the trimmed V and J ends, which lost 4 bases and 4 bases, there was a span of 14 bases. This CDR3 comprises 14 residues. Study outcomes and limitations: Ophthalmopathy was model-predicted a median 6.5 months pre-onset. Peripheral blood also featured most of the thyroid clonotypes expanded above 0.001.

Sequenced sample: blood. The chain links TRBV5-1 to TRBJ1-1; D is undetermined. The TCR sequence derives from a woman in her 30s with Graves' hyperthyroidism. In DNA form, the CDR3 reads TGCGCCAGCAGCCCCCAGTTGGCGGGCACTGAAGCTTTCTTT. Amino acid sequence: CASSPQLAGTEAFF.